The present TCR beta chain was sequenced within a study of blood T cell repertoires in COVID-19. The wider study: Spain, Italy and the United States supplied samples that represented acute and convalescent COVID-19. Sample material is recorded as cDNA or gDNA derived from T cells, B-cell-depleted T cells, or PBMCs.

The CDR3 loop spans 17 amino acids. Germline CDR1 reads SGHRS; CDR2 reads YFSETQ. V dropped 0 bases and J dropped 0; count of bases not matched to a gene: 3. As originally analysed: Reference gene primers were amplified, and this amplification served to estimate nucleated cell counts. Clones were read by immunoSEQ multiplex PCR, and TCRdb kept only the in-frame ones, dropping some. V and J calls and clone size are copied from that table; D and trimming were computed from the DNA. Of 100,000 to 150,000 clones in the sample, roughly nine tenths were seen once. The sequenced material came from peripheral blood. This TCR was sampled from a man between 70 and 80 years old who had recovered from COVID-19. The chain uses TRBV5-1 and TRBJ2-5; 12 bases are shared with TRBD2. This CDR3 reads CASSLGLAGADQETQYF. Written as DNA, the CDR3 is TGCGCCAGCAGCTTGGGACTAGCGGGAGCCGACCAAGAGACCCAGTACTTC. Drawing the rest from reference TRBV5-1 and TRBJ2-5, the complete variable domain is KAGVTQTPRYLIKTRGQQVTLSCSPISGHRSVSWYQQTPGQGLQFLFEYFSETQRNKGNFPGRFSGRQFSNSRSEMNVSTLELGDSALYLCASSLGLAGADQETQYFGPGTRLLVL.